The 7 T cell receptor beta chains below come from one sample, sequenced in a study of long-term antiretroviral therapy in people with HIV. A v3.0 immunoSEQ assay was performed at survey level. Profiled with immunoSEQ multiplex PCR; TCRdb holds only in-frame clones, not every one. The data show around 21,000 clones, 90% seen once. The sequencing used unsorted PBMCs, collected about 4.6 years before starting antiretroviral therapy. These receptors were taken from a woman between 25 and 40 years old with HIV.

The chain uses TRBV27 and TRBJ2-7, with 8 positions matching TRBD1. Germline lookup yields CDR1 MNHEY and CDR2 SMNVEV (reference sequence). The CDR3 contains 15 residues. V was clipped by 5 bases and J by 11 bases; unmatched bases: 17. For the CDR3, the DNA is TGTGCCAGCAGTGACGTGGGACAGGCCCTTACGAAGGAGTACTTC. This codes for CASSDVGQALTKEYF.

The chain uses TRBV7-2 and TRBJ2-5; 7 bases agree with TRBD2. The CDR3 has 13 amino acids. The J segment lost 5 bases and the V segment lost 3 bases, leaving 3 bases of the junction unmatched. The germline V gene has CDR1 SGHTA and CDR2 FQGNSA. The CDR3, as DNA: TGTGCCAGCAGCTTGAGGCGGGGGGAGACCCAGTACTTC. Encoded protein: CASSLRRGETQYF.

The gene calls are TRBV18 and TRBJ1-2, with D unresolved. V was pared by 6 bases and J by 4 bases, with 15 bases between. The CDR3 extends over 14 amino acids. Germline-derived CDR1 and CDR2 are KGHSH and LQKENI. CDR3 sequence: CASSTAGSAYGYTF. Written as DNA, the CDR3 is TGTGCCAGCTCGACTGCGGGCTCCGCCTATGGCTACACCTTC.

The rearrangement links TRBV30 to TRBJ1-2; TRBD1 might be the D (5 bases). Germline values: CDR1 GTSNPN, CDR2 SVGIG (reference sequence). This CDR3 comprises 14 residues. The V and J ends lost 1 base and 4 bases respectively, with 13 bases between them. The CDR3 is CAWSAQTGPYGYTF. The CDR3 DNA is TGTGCCTGGAGTGCCCAGACGGGACCCTATGGCTACACCTTC.

V and J are TRBV19 and TRBJ1-6; no firm D call. The V gene lost 7 bases and the J gene lost 6 bases, with 7 bases spanning the gap. This CDR3 spans 12 amino acids. Germline V gene data show CDR1 as LNHDA and CDR2 as SQIVND (reference sequence). The CDR3 DNA is TGTGCCAGTATGTCCGTTAATTCACCCCTCCACTTT. It translates to CASMSVNSPLHF.

The V and J genes are TRBV6-1 and TRBJ1-3; 7 bases match TRBD1. The CDR3 is made up of 15 amino acids. The V gene end was trimmed by 4 bases and the J gene end by 0 bases; junction bases not matched to a gene: 3. The germline CDR1 and CDR2 sequences are MNHNS and SASEGT. CDR3 in DNA: TGTGCCAGCAGTGTGGGACAGAGCTCTGGAAACACCATATATTTT. This codes for CASSVGQSSGNTIYF.

The genes are TRBV27 and TRBJ2-6; D gene ambiguous. Looked up from germline, CDR1 is MNHEY and CDR2 is SMNVEV (reference sequence). Trimming shortened V by 2 bases and J by 0 bases, and 11 bases separated the two germline ends. The CDR3 totals 17 residues. CDR3 coding DNA: TGTGCCAGCAGTTTAAAGGGCACCAACTCTGGGGCCAACGTCCTGACTTTC. This gives the protein CASSLKGTNSGANVLTF.